Reported below is one T cell receptor beta chain. These data are taken from a study of technical replicates of blood from a handful of donors. Sequenced by immunoSEQ multiplex PCR; TCRdb stores in-frame clones only, minus some. Of about 70,000 clones listed, 80% to 95% are singletons. The sample comprised T cells isolated from PBMCs. The sequence was obtained from a human donor in good health.

The chain's CDR3 is CASSLEGLAAYEQYF. The DNA of the CDR3 is TGTGCCAGCAGCTTAGAAGGTCTAGCAGCCTACGAGCAGTACTTC. The chain combines TRBV11-3 with TRBJ2-7; a possible D gene is TRBD2 (5 bases). V lost 0 bases and J 2 bases, leaving 11 bases between the germline ends. This CDR3 spans 15 amino acids. Germline V gives CDR1 SGHNT, CDR2 YENEEA.